The source of this TCR beta chain is a study of shared clonotypes between healthy human individuals. The study, taken as a whole, reports: Large sequencing depth failed to make sorted-subset sequencing complete, rarefaction showed. The generation probabilities recorded for non-shared clonotypes fell below those of clonotypes shared by all four donors.

Profiled with immunoSEQ multiplex PCR; TCRdb holds only in-frame clones, not every one. The table includes 2 million to 3 million clones, 80% to 95% detected once. The investigators split CD4+ cells into a CD45RA+ naive subset and a CD45RA-negative memory subset. Of note for this clone: Its antigen is still unknown.

V lost 3 bases and J lost 2, with 22 bases in between. Germline V CDR1 and CDR2: MGHRA, YSYEKL. The CDR3 totals 18 residues. Source material: naive CD4+ T cells from PBMCs. Subset here: CD45RA+ positively selected. The receptor's source is a man between 18 and 29 years old in good health. Some clones in this sample may be carry-over from other donors' samples. The chain links TRBV4-1 to TRBJ1-2; tentative D call: TRBD1 (5 bases). CDR3 bases: TGCGCCAGCAGCCACCCGAACTGGGACCGCCCGCAAAACTATGGCTACACCTTC. Protein sequence: CASSHPNWDRPQNYGYTF.